This entry lists 12 T cell receptor beta chains sequenced from one sample in a study of control samples from healthy donors and cancer patients. Using immunoSEQ multiplex PCR, the repertoire was profiled, and TCRdb retains in-frame clones only, with some absent. The repertoire holds about 150,000 clones, roughly nine tenths seen once, with roughly 5% in the top ten. Sequencing used blood. The receptors were sampled from a man aged 30 to 45 in good health.

The V gene is TRBV19, the J gene TRBJ2-5; TRBD2 matches 7 bases. The CDR3 sequence is 18 residues long. J lost 1 base, V lost 1 base, and 12 bases had no gene match. From germline, CDR1 is LNHDA and CDR2 SQIVND (reference sequence). In DNA, the CDR3 is TGTGCCAGTAGTATAGTACCTCTACGAGCGGGACTCCAAGAGACCCAGTACTTC. Encoded protein: CASSIVPLRAGLQETQYF.

The chain uses TRBV29-1 and TRBJ1-3; no definite D call. The V end was cut by 2 bases, the J end by 4 bases, with 3 bases between. This CDR3 is 11 amino acids long. Germline CDR1 is SQVTM and CDR2 is ANQGSEA. The CDR3 region has the DNA TGCAGCGTTGAAAGGGGAAACACCATATATTTT. Translating gives CSVERGNTIYF. Looking up the rest from reference TRBV29-1 and TRBJ1-3 gives the full variable domain: SAVISQKPSRDICQRGTSLTIQCQVDSQVTMMFWYRQQPGQSLTLIATANQGSEATYESGFVIDKFPISRPNLTFSTLTVSNMSPEDSSIYLCSVERGNTIYFGEGSWLTVV.

V and J are TRBV10-3 and TRBJ1-5, with TRBD1 identical over 8 bases. Germline CDR1 and CDR2: ENHRY and SYGVKD. This CDR3 has 14 residues. After removal of 6 bases from V and 10 bases from J, the junction contained 11 bases not matched to a gene. The CDR3 sequence: CAIRDREPWSPQHF. The CDR3 DNA reads TGTGCCATCAGGGACAGGGAGCCGTGGAGTCCCCAGCATTTT.

The chain combines TRBV15 with TRBJ2-7; D uncertain. Germline V gene sequence: CDR1 LNHNV, CDR2 YYDKDF (reference sequence). The CDR3 length is 14 residues. Trimming stripped 0 bases from V and 7 bases from J, with 13 bases between. DNA for the CDR3: TGTGCCACCAGCAGAGATCTGGGTAAGGAGGAGCAGTACTTC. Translated: CATSRDLGKEEQYF.

This chain joins TRBV27 and TRBJ2-7, with D unresolved. The V end lost 5 bases, the J end lost 3 bases, and 11 bases lay between the germline ends. This CDR3 spans 13 amino acids. CDR1 is MNHEY, CDR2 SMNVEV, per germline (reference sequence). CDR3 in DNA: TGTGCCAGCAGTCCCCATGGCAGCTACGAGCAGTACTTC. Translated, it gives CASSPHGSYEQYF.

The chain uses TRBV6-5 and TRBJ2-1; the match to TRBD1 covers 7 bases. Unmatched junction bases numbered 7, after V lost 6 bases and J lost 2 bases. CDR1 and CDR2 (germline): MNHEY, SVGAGI. The CDR3 sequence is 15 residues long. CDR3: CASRPTGTAYNEQFF. The CDR3 coding sequence is TGTGCCAGCAGGCCCACAGGGACAGCCTACAATGAGCAGTTCTTC.

J is TRBJ2-3 and V is TRBV9; 8 bases map to TRBD2. The trim removed 5 bases at V and 1 base at J, leaving 9 bases unmatched. The CDR3 consists of 16 residues. Germline CDR1 reads SGDLS; CDR2 reads YYNGEE. CDR3 amino acids: CASSQTGGAGTDTQYF. The CDR3 DNA reads TGTGCCAGCAGTCAGACGGGGGGGGCCGGCACAGATACGCAGTATTTT.

This chain uses TRBV2 with TRBJ1-4, with D uncertain. V was cut by 6 bases and J by 4 bases, with 12 bases left in between. CDR3 length: 14 amino acids. Germline V CDR1 and CDR2: SNHLY, FYNNEI. The CDR3 loop reads CASRTSEINEKLFF. The CDR3 DNA reads as TGTGCCAGCAGGACTAGTGAAATTAATGAAAAACTGTTTTTT.

The CDR3 nucleotides read TGCGCCAGCAGCCCGTCGGGCGATCGGGAGACCCAGTACTTC. It is translated as CASSPSGDRETQYF. V usage is TRBV5-1 and J usage is TRBJ2-5; D is ambiguous. Germline loops: CDR1 SGHRS, CDR2 YFSETQ. This CDR3 is built from 14 residues. V lost 4 bases and J lost 5, with 15 bases in between.

The genes are TRBV11-3 and TRBJ1-3; D not resolved. The germline V gene encodes CDR1 SGHNT and CDR2 YENEEA. V shed 0 bases and J shed 4 bases, with 10 bases lying between them. This CDR3 has 15 amino acids. The CDR3 region has the DNA TGTGCCAGCAGCTTAGATGACGACTCGGGAAACACCATATATTTT. It is translated as CASSLDDDSGNTIYF.

This chain uses TRBV18 with TRBJ2-2; the match to TRBD2 covers 9 bases. There are 16 residues in the CDR3. Trimming at V came to 3 bases and at J to 1 base, leaving 3 bases not matched to a gene. Germline V gene lookup returns CDR1 KGHSH and CDR2 LQKENI. This CDR3 reads CASSPLTSGNTGELFF. The CDR3 DNA follows: TGTGCCAGCTCACCGTTGACTAGCGGGAACACCGGGGAGCTGTTTTTT.

This clone was detected only once. The chain has TRBV4-2 and TRBJ1-1, with a weak D call TRBD1 (6 bases). Trimming took off 0 bases at V and 3 bases at J, with 14 bases between the two ends. Germline V gene sequence: CDR1 LGHNA, CDR2 YNFKEQ. The length of the CDR3 is 16 residues. The CDR3 reads CASSQDIPGEYTEAFF. The CDR3 coding sequence is TGTGCCAGCAGCCAAGATATTCCAGGGGAGTACACTGAAGCTTTCTTT.